A single sample is the source of the 29 T cell receptor beta chains below, sequenced in a study of T-cell reconstitution after alpha-beta-depleted transplantation in children. TCRbeta library preparation incorporated unique molecular identifiers. TCRdb processed the PCR reads anew with MiXCR; each CDR3 protein has one entry. Counted here are hundreds of thousands of distinct CDR3 sequences, approximately 8.4% occurring once; the ten biggest clones make up less than 40%. Sequences were derived from PBMCs, mostly from graft donor cells, sampled 360 days after TCRalphabeta/CD19-depleted stem cell transplant. Receptor source: a male patient under 10 years old who had a stem cell transplant for acute myeloid leukemia, so the T cells may come from the graft donor.

This clonotype appeared a few times. The chain combines TRBV6-5 with TRBJ2-4; 8 bases are a match to TRBD1. Germline lookup yields CDR1 MNHEY and CDR2 SVGAGI. The CDR3 is made up of 18 amino acids. V was pared by 2 bases and J by 7 bases, with 16 bases of the junction left unmatched. The CDR3 DNA reads TGTGCCAGCAGTTACGACAAACAGGGGGACGGAAAGTCGAACATTCAGTACTTC. Protein: CASSYDKQGDGKSNIQYF.

The rearrangement joins TRBV5-1 to TRBJ1-5; D remains unclear. Germline V CDR1 and CDR2: SGHRS, YFSETQ. The V end lost 1 base, the J end lost 8 bases, and 13 bases lay between the germline ends. CDR3 length: 14 residues. DNA of the CDR3: TGCGCCAGCAGCTTGTTGGTCGACGTGGAGCCCCAGCATTTT. Translation: CASSLLVDVEPQHF.

This clonotype was seen ten or more times. The J gene is TRBJ2-1, the V gene TRBV29-1; D call uncertain. The V gene lost 4 bases and the J gene lost 0 bases, with 7 bases spanning the gap. The germline V gene has CDR1 SQVTM and CDR2 ANQGSEA. The CDR3 is 13 amino acids. The CDR3 DNA reads TGCAGCGTTGGTCTTTCCTCCTACAATGAGCAGTTCTTC. Translating gives CSVGLSSYNEQFF.

This clonotype was observed at least ten times. The chain has TRBV12-3 or TRBV12-4 and TRBJ2-5, with a weak D call TRBD1 (5 bases). Trimming took off 5 bases at V and 1 base at J, with 11 bases between the two ends. The CDR3 is 14 residues long. The CDR3 reads CASSELQGQETQYF. The DNA of the CDR3 is TGTGCCAGCAGTGAGCTCCAGGGCCAAGAGACCCAGTACTTC.

This clonotype was observed at least ten times. The V and J genes are TRBV20-1 and TRBJ1-1; 7 bases are a match to TRBD1. Germline V lookup: CDR1 DFQATT, CDR2 SNEGSKA (reference sequence). The CDR3 covers 14 residues. V trimming: 2 bases; J trimming: 0 bases; junction bases outside the gene matches: 3. Here the CDR3 DNA reads TGCAGTGCTAGATCAGGGGGGATGAACACTGAAGCTTTCTTT. Encoded protein: CSARSGGMNTEAFF.

This clonotype appeared many times. The chain links TRBV29-1 to TRBJ1-3; no definite D call. The V end was cut by 7 bases, the J end by 4 bases, with 11 bases between. This CDR3 spans 12 amino acids. From germline, CDR1 is SQVTM and CDR2 ANQGSEA. CDR3 amino acids: CSGLLAGNTIYF. In DNA, the CDR3 is TGCAGCGGACTGTTGGCCGGAAACACCATATATTTT.

This clonotype was counted many times. The J gene is TRBJ2-1, the V gene TRBV6-6, with D unclear. The V end lost 2 bases, the J end lost 7 bases, and 6 bases lay between the germline ends. The CDR3 contains 12 residues. The germline gives CDR1 MNHNY, CDR2 SVGAGI (reference sequence). DNA for the CDR3: TGTGCCAGCAGTTACACCACAAATGAGCAGTTCTTC. This gives the protein CASSYTTNEQFF.

Comment on this clonotype: Here the CDR3 omits its conserved ending phenylalanine or tryptophan, so a read error is the likely source. The CDR3 sequence: CASSLGTSGNTIYY. The CDR3 coding sequence is TGTGCCAGCAGTTTAGGGACGTCTGGAAACACCATATATTAT. The chain uses TRBV12-3 or TRBV12-4 and TRBJ1-3, with D unclear. The CDR3 sequence is 14 residues long. Trimming took off 1 base at V and 1 base at J, with 5 bases between the two ends.

This clonotype was counted ten times or more. The chain joins TRBV29-1 to TRBJ2-5; D is ambiguous. Looked up from germline, CDR1 is SQVTM and CDR2 is ANQGSEA. The CDR3 covers 13 residues. V lost 4 bases to trimming and J lost 2 bases, with 11 bases between them. CDR3: CSVADQRQETQYF. DNA of the CDR3: TGCAGCGTTGCTGACCAAAGACAAGAGACCCAGTACTTC.

This clonotype was observed many times. DNA of the CDR3: TGCGCCAGCAGCTCTCCGGGGGCAGATACGCAGTATTTT. As protein: CASSSPGADTQYF. The J gene is TRBJ2-3, the V gene TRBV5-1; possible D gene TRBD2, 6 bases. This CDR3 comprises 13 residues. In germline, CDR1 is SGHRS, CDR2 YFSETQ. Trimming pared 3 bases from V and 4 bases from J, leaving 9 bases between.

The chain couples TRBV20-1 to TRBJ1-2, with 7 bases matching TRBD1. The V gene end was trimmed by 4 bases and the J gene end by 5 bases; junction bases not matched to a gene: 7. This CDR3 comprises 13 residues. CDR1 DFQATT and CDR2 SNEGSKA come from the germline V gene (reference sequence). The CDR3, as DNA: TGCAGTGCTACGGGGGACAGCTTATATGGCTACACCTTC. This codes for CSATGDSLYGYTF.

In this sample, this clonotype turned up a few times. The rearrangement uses TRBV20-1 and TRBJ2-4; a possible D gene is TRBD1 (6 bases). Deletions cut 3 bases from V and 1 base from J, with 16 bases between. The CDR3 sequence is 16 residues long. Per germline, CDR1 DFQATT and CDR2 SNEGSKA (reference sequence). The CDR3 loop reads CSASDYRVLAKNIQYF. Written as DNA, the CDR3 is TGCAGTGCTAGCGATTACAGGGTTCTGGCCAAAAACATTCAGTACTTC.

A few counts support this clonotype. The chain uses TRBV5-6 and TRBJ2-5; 7 bases match TRBD2. The J segment lost 5 bases and the V segment lost 1 base, leaving 5 bases of the junction unmatched. The CDR3 consists of 14 residues. CDR1 is SGHDT and CDR2 is YYEEEE in the germline V gene. The chain's CDR3 is CASSLLGGGETQYF. DNA for the CDR3: TGTGCCAGCAGCTTGTTGGGGGGAGGGGAGACCCAGTACTTC.

This clonotype was found a few times. V is TRBV5-1 and J is TRBJ2-1; the D is unclear. The V gene lost 0 bases and the J gene lost 5 bases, with 12 bases spanning the gap. The CDR3 totals 15 residues. In germline, CDR1 is SGHRS, CDR2 YFSETQ. CDR3 residues: CASSLVASRNNEQFF. CDR3 sequence (DNA): TGCGCCAGCAGCTTGGTGGCTAGTAGAAACAATGAGCAGTTCTTC. The full variable domain, with the rest looked up from reference TRBV5-1 and TRBJ2-1, is KAGVTQTPRYLIKTRGQQVTLSCSPISGHRSVSWYQQTPGQGLQFLFEYFSETQRNKGNFPGRFSGRQFSNSRSEMNVSTLELGDSALYLCASSLVASRNNEQFFGPGTRLTVL.

This clonotype occurred a few times. The gene calls are TRBV4-3 and TRBJ2-1; D is undetermined. Germline V CDR1 and CDR2: LGHNA, YSLEER. This CDR3 contains 14 residues. The ends were cut back, 1 base at V and 7 bases at J, with 11 bases in the middle. The chain's CDR3 is CASSQVVLVNEQFF. The CDR3 DNA is TGCGCCAGCAGCCAAGTCGTATTAGTTAATGAGCAGTTCTTC.

This chain uses TRBV21-1 with TRBJ2-3; the table's D call, TRBD1, has no DNA check behind it. TRBV21-1 is termed a pseudogene. The CDR3 contains 17 residues. This CDR3 reads CASSKADRGRDTDTQYF. Here the CDR3 DNA reads TGTGCCAGCAGCAAAGCGGACAGGGGGCGCGACACAGATACGCAGTATTTT.

This clonotype was recorded many times. This chain uses TRBV15 with TRBJ1-5; 7 nucleotides agree with TRBD1. Germline V gives CDR1 LNHNV, CDR2 YYDKDF (reference sequence). This CDR3 region has 16 residues. V shed 4 bases, J shed 2 bases, and the junction held 8 bases outside the gene matches. Here the CDR3 reads CATSTLTGAGNQPQHF. The DNA of the CDR3 is TGTGCCACCAGCACCTTAACAGGGGCGGGCAATCAGCCCCAGCATTTT. Full variable domain (missing parts from reference TRBV15 and TRBJ1-5): DAMVIQNPRYQVTQFGKPVTLSCSQTLNHNVMYWYQQKSSQAPKLLFHYYDKDFNNEADTPDNFQSRRPNTSFCFLDIRSPGLGDTAMYLCATSTLTGAGNQPQHFGDGTRLSIL.

This clonotype was seen ten or more times. The chain couples TRBV6-2 or TRBV6-3 to TRBJ2-3; 10 nucleotides line up with TRBD1. Germline assignment: CDR1 MNHEY and CDR2 SVGEGT. After removal of 7 bases from V and 4 bases from J, the junction contained 8 bases not matched to a gene. The CDR3 extends over 15 amino acids. The CDR3 sequence: CASTTRDRGADTQYF. CDR3 DNA: TGTGCCAGCACCACCCGGGACAGGGGCGCAGATACGCAGTATTTT.

This clonotype turned up a few times. The chain joins TRBV7-2 to TRBJ2-7; D tentatively reads TRBD1 or TRBD2 (7 bases each). V was shortened by 2 bases and J by 4 bases, with 15 bases between the two germline ends. Germline lookup yields CDR1 SGHTA and CDR2 FQGNSA. This CDR3 has 15 residues. The CDR3 bases are TGTGCCAGCAGCTTACAGGGGGGGCTCGTATACGAGCAGTACTTC. It specifies CASSLQGGLVYEQYF.

This clonotype appeared a few times. V is TRBV25-1 and J is TRBJ1-2, with a weak D call TRBD1 (5 bases). The CDR3 is 14 residues long. Germline V gene data show CDR1 as MGHDK and CDR2 as SYGVNS. With 4 bases removed from V and 0 bases from J, the gap between germline ends came to 9 bases. The CDR3: CASSGKGPNYGYTF. The CDR3 DNA sequence: TGTGCCAGCAGTGGAAAGGGACCTAACTATGGCTACACCTTC.

This clonotype was found many times. This chain links TRBV20-1 with TRBJ2-2, with a possible D match to TRBD2 (5 bases). CDR1 and CDR2 (germline): DFQATT, SNEGSKA (reference sequence). This CDR3 has 15 amino acids. The ends were cut back, 5 bases at V and 2 bases at J, with 15 bases in the middle. The CDR3 nucleotides read TGCAGTGCTCCCCGGGTTAGCGAAAACACCGGGGAGCTGTTTTTT. As protein: CSAPRVSENTGELFF.

The gene calls are TRBV6-1 and TRBJ2-5; 10 positions match TRBD1. J gave up 2 bases and V 6 bases, and 6 bases lay outside the gene matches. Germline V gene lookup returns CDR1 MNHNS and CDR2 SASEGT. This CDR3 is 15 amino acids long. This CDR3 is CASRGPDRGQETQYF. In nucleotides, the CDR3 is TGTGCCAGCAGGGGCCCGGACAGGGGGCAAGAGACCCAGTACTTC.

This clonotype was seen many times. The chain is built from TRBV29-1 and TRBJ2-5; D is unresolved. V was cut by 1 base and J by 0 bases, with 3 bases left in between. Germline V gene sequence: CDR1 SQVTM, CDR2 ANQGSEA. This CDR3 spans 12 amino acids. The CDR3 loop reads CSVEVHQETQYF. The DNA of the CDR3 is TGCAGCGTTGAAGTTCACCAAGAGACCCAGTACTTC.

This clonotype was observed a few times. V and J are TRBV5-1 and TRBJ2-2, with 9 positions matching TRBD2. With 4 bases clipped from V and 0 bases from J, the junction kept 4 bases outside the gene matches. CDR1 and CDR2 (germline): SGHRS, YFSETQ. The CDR3 sequence is 16 residues long. The CDR3 sequence is CASSLIAGANTGELFF. In DNA form, the CDR3 reads TGCGCCAGCAGCCTTATAGCGGGGGCGAACACCGGGGAGCTGTTTTTT.

This clonotype was seen a handful of times. The J gene is TRBJ2-2, the V gene TRBV3-1; D unclear. The germline V gene encodes CDR1 LGHDT and CDR2 YNNKEL (reference sequence). Trimming stripped 8 bases from V and 7 bases from J, with 17 bases between. The CDR3 runs 14 residues. CDR3 sequence: CASSARQSGGELFF. In DNA, the CDR3 is TGTGCCAGCTCCGCCCGGCAGTCCGGCGGGGAGCTGTTTTTT.

This clonotype appeared many times. The chain links TRBV25-1 to TRBJ2-3, with 7 bases matching TRBD2. The CDR3 length is 16 residues. With 3 bases clipped from V and 0 bases from J, the junction kept 6 bases outside the gene matches. The germline V gene has CDR1 MGHDK and CDR2 SYGVNS. CDR3 amino acids: CASSDPGGPSTDTQYF. The DNA of the CDR3 is TGTGCCAGCAGTGACCCGGGAGGCCCTAGCACAGATACGCAGTATTTT.

This clonotype was detected a few times. V gene TRBV28 combines with J gene TRBJ1-1; D not certain. Germline CDR1 reads MDHEN; CDR2 reads SYDVKM. Trimming removed 1 base from V and 1 base from J, with 19 bases in between. The CDR3 length is 18 residues. In DNA, the CDR3 is TGTGCCAGCAGTTTATTCAGGATTCAGGTCCCGAGGAACACTGAAGCTTTCTTT. Translated, it gives CASSLFRIQVPRNTEAFF.

In its sample, this clonotype was seen many times. The gene calls are TRBV15 and TRBJ2-4; no firm D call. The CDR3 is 12 amino acids. Trimming shortened V by 8 bases and J by 0 bases, and 5 bases separated the two germline ends. From germline, CDR1 is LNHNV and CDR2 YYDKDF (reference sequence). In DNA form, the CDR3 reads TGTGCCACCCTAGGAGCCAAAAACATTCAGTACTTC. Protein product: CATLGAKNIQYF.

V gene TRBV5-6 combines with J gene TRBJ1-1; 7 bases are a match to TRBD1. Trimming at V came to 4 bases and at J to 6 bases, leaving 12 bases not matched to a gene. The CDR3 is made up of 15 amino acids. Looked up from germline, CDR1 is SGHDT and CDR2 is YYEEEE. CDR3 in DNA: TGTGCCAGCAGCCCTCTTGCAGGGGGAATCGCTGAAGCTTTCTTT. Its translation: CASSPLAGGIAEAFF.